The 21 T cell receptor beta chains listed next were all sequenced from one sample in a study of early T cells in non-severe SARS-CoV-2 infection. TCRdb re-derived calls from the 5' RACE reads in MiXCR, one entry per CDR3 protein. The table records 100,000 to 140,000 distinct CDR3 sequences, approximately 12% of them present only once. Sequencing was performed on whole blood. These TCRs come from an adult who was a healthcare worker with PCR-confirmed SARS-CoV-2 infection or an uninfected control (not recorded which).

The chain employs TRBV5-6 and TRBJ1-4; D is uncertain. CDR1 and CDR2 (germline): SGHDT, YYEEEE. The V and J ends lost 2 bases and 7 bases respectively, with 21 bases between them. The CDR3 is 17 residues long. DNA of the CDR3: TGTGCCAGCAGCTTTTTTTATATTGCGGGCGCAGGTGAAAAACTGTTTTTT. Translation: CASSFFYIAGAGEKLFF. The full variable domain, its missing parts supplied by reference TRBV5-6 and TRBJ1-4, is DAGVTQSPTHLIKTRGQQVTLRCSPKSGHDTVSWYQQALGQGPQFIFQYYEEEERQRGNFPDRFSGHQFPNYSSELNVNALLLGDSALYLCASSFFYIAGAGEKLFFGSGTQLSVL.

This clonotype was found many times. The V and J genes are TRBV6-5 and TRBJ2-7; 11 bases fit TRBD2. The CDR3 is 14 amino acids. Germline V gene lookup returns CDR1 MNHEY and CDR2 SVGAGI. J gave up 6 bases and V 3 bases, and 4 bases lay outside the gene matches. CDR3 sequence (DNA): TGTGCCAGCAGTTATTCGACTAGCGGGACCGAGCAGTACTTC. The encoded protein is CASSYSTSGTEQYF.

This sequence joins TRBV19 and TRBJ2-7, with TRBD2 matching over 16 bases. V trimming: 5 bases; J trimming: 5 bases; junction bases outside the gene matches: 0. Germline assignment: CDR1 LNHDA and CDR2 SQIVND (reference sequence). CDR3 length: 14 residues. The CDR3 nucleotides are TGTGCCAGTAGTGGGACTAGCGGGAGGGACGAGCAGTACTTC. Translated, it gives CASSGTSGRDEQYF.

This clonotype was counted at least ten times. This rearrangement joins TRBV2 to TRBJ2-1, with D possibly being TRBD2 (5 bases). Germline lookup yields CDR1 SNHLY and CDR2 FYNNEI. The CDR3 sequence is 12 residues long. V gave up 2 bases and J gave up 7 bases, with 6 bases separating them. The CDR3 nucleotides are TGTGCCAGCAGTGAAACGGGGAATGAGCAGTTCTTC. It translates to CASSETGNEQFF.

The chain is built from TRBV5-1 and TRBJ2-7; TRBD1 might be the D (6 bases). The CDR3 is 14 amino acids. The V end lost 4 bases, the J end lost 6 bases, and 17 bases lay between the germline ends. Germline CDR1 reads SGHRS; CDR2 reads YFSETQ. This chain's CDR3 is CASSPYTKQGEQYF. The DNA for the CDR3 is TGCGCCAGCAGCCCCTACACAAAACAGGGCGAGCAGTACTTC.

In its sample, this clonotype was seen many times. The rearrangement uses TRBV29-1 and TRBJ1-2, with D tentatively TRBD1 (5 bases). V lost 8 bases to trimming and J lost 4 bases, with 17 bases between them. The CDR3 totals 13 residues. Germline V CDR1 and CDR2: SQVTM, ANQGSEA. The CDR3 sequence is CSSWRQGPYGYTF. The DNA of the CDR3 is TGCAGCTCTTGGCGGCAGGGTCCCTATGGCTACACCTTC.

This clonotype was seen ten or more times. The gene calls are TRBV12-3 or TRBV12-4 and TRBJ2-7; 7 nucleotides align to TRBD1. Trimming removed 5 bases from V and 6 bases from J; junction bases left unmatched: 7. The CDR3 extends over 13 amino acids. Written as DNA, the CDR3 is TGTGCCAGCAGTCGGTCGGGGACAGCCGAGCAGTACTTC. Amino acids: CASSRSGTAEQYF.

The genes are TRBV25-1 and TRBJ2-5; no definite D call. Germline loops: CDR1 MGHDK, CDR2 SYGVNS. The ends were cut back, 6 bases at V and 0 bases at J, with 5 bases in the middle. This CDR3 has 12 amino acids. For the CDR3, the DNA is TGTGCCAGCAGGGAGTACCAAGAGACCCAGTACTTC. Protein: CASREYQETQYF.

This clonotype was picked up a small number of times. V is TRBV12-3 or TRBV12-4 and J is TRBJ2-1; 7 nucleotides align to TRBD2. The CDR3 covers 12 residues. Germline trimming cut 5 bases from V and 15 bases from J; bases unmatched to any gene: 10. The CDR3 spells CASSPGTTSRFF. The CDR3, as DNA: TGTGCCAGCAGTCCCGGGACTACCTCCCGGTTCTTC.

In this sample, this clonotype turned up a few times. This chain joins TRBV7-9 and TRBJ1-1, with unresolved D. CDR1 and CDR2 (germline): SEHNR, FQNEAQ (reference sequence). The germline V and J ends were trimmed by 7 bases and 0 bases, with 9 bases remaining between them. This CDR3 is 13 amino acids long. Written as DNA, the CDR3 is TGTGCCAGCACCTCTGGGTTGAACACTGAAGCTTTCTTT. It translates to CASTSGLNTEAFF.

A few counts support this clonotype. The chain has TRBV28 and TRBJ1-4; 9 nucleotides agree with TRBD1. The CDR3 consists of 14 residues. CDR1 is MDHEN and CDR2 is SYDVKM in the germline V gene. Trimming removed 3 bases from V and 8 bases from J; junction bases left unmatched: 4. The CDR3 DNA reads TGTGCCAGCAGTTTCGGGACAGGGCCGGAAAAACTGTTTTTT. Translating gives CASSFGTGPEKLFF. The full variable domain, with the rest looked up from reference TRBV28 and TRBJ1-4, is DVKVTQSSRYLVKRTGEKVFLECVQDMDHENMFWYRQDPGLGLRLIYFSYDVKMKEKGDIPEGYSVSREKKERFSLILESASTNQTSMYLCASSFGTGPEKLFFGSGTQLSVL.

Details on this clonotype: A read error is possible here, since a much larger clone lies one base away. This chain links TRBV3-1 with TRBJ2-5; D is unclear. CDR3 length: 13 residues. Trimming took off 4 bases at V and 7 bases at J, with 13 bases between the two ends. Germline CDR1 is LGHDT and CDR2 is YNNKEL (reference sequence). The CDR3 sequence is CASSPRWLGTQYF. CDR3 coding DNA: TGTGCCAGCAGCCCACGGTGGCTTGGGACCCAGTACTTC.

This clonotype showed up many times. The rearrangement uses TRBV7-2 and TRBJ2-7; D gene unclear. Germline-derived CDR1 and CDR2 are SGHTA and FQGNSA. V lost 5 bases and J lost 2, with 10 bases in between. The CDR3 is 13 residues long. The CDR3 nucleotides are TGTGCCAGCAGCCCCCAACAGACCTACGAGCAGTACTTC. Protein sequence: CASSPQQTYEQYF.

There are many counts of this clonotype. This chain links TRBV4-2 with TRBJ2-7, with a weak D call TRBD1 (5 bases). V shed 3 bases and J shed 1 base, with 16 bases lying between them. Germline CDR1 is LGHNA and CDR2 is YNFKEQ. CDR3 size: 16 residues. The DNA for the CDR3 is TGTGCCAGCAGCCAGCGCCCCAACGCAGGGTCCTACGAGCAGTACTTC. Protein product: CASSQRPNAGSYEQYF.

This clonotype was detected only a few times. Here the CDR3 DNA reads TGCGCCAGCAGCCAAGGACTAGCGGAGAGTAGTGAGCAGTTCTTC. It is translated as CASSQGLAESSEQFF. The chain joins TRBV4-3 to TRBJ2-1, with 9 bases that match TRBD2. Germline V gene sequence: CDR1 LGHNA, CDR2 YSLEER. The CDR3 has 15 amino acids. V dropped 1 base and J dropped 9; count of bases not matched to a gene: 7.

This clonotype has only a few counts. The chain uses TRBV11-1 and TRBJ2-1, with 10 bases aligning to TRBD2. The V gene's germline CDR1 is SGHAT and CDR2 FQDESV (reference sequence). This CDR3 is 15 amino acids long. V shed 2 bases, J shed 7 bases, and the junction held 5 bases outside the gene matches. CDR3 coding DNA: TGTGCCAGCAGCTTACTAGCGGGAGAACTGAATGAGCAGTTCTTC. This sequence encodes CASSLLAGELNEQFF.

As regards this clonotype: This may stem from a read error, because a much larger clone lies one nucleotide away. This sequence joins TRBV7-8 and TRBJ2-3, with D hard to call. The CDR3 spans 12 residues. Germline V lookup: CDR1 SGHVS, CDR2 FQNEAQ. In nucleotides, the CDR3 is TGTGCCTGCAGCTCTGTATGGGATACGCAGTATTTT. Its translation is CACSSVWDTQYF.

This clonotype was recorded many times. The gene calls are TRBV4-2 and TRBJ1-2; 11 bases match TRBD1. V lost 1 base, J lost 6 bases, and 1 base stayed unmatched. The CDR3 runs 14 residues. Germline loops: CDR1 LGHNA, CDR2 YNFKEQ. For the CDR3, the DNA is TGTGCCAGCAGCCAAGGGACAGGGGGCGATGGCTACACCTTC. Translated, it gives CASSQGTGGDGYTF.

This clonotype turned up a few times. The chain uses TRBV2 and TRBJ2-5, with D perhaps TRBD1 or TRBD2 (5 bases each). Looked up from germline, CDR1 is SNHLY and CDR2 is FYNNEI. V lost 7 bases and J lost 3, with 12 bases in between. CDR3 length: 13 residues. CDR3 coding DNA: TGTGCCAGCAAGAGGGACGGGAAAGAGACCCAGTACTTC. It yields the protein CASKRDGKETQYF. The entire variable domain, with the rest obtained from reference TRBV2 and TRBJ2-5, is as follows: EPEVTQTPSHQVTQMGQEVILRCVPISNHLYFYWYRQILGQKVEFLVSFYNNEISEKSEIFDDQFSVERPDGSNFTLKIRSTKLEDSAMYFCASKRDGKETQYFGPGTRLLVL.

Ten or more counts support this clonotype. The CDR3 spells CASSLDPGVENIQYF. CDR3 bases: TGTGCCAGCAGCTTAGATCCCGGGGTCGAAAACATTCAGTACTTC. The J gene is TRBJ2-4, the V gene TRBV11-2; tentatively, D is TRBD2 (5 bases). The CDR3 has 15 amino acids. Trimming took off 0 bases at V and 5 bases at J, with 11 bases between the two ends. The germline CDR1 and CDR2 sequences are SGHAT and FQNNGV. Based on the CDR3 plus reference TRBV11-2 and TRBJ2-4, the full variable domain is EAGVAQSPRYKIIEKRQSVAFWCNPISGHATLYWYQQILGQGPKLLIQFQNNGVVDDSQLPKDRFSAERLKGVDSTLKIQPAKLEDSAVYLCASSLDPGVENIQYFGAGTRLSVL.

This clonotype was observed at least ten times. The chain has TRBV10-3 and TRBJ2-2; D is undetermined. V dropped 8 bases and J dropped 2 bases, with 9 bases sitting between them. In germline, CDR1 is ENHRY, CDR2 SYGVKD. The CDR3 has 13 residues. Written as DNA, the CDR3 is TGTGCCATCTCAAGGGTAAACACCGGGGAGCTGTTTTTT. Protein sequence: CAISRVNTGELFF.